This T cell receptor beta chain was recorded in a study of T cell repertoires in aging, cancer and after chemotherapy. Looking at the study overall: Donor ages fell into six groups from 30 or younger up to 70 or older. The whole study produced a dataset of several million TCR reads. Over several months to years, re-sampled healthy donor repertoires clearly shared clones.

The template was genomic DNA from peripheral blood, not RNA. Notes on the study in general: In each cancer cohort, median generation probability increased across chemotherapy, suggesting thymic output rebounded.

TRB rearrangements spanning V, D and J were amplified using mixed TRB-A/B primers. Each CDR3 protein gets one entry after TCRdb re-called the multiplex PCR reads with MiXCR. The sample includes around 9,700 distinct CDR3 sequences, around a third seen only once; the top ten take over 2.5%. Germline-derived CDR1 and CDR2 are SGHNT and YENEEA. V lost 5 bases and J lost 2; bases outside the gene matches: 11. The CDR3 loop spans 16 amino acids. In this sample, this clonotype turned up a few times. Its specificity is not known. The receptor comes from a human donor in good health. What was sequenced was blood. The chain employs TRBV11-3 and TRBJ1-1; 7 nucleotides match TRBD1. The CDR3 DNA reads TGTGCCAGCAGCCTCGCCCTGACAGGGATAAACACTGAAGCTTTCTTT. It specifies CASSLALTGINTEAFF.